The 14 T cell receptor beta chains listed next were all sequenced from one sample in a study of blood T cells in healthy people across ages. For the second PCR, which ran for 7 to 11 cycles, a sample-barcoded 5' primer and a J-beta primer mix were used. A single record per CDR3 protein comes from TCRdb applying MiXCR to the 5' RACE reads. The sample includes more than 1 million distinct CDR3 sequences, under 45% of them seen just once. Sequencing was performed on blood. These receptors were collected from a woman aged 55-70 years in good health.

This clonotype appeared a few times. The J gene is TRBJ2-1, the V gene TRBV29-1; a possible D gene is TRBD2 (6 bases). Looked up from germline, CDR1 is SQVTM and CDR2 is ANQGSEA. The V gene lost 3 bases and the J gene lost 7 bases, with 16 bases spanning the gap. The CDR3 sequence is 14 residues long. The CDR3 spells CSVDLGLGGNEQFF. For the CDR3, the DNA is TGCAGCGTTGATCTGGGGCTAGGAGGGAATGAGCAGTTCTTC.

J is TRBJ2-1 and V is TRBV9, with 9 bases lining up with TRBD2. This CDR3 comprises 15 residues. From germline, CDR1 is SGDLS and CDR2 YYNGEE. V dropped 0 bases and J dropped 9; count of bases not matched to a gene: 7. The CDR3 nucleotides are TGTGCCAGCAGCGTAGATGCGGGAGGGCCCGTTGAGCAGTTCTTC. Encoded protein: CASSVDAGGPVEQFF.

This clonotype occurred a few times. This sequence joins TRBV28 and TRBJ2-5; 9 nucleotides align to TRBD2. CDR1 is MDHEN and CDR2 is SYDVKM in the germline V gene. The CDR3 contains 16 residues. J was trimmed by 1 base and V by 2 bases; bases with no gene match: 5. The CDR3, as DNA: TGTGCCAGCAGTTTAAGGCCTAGCGGGACCCAAGAGACCCAGTACTTC. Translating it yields CASSLRPSGTQETQYF.

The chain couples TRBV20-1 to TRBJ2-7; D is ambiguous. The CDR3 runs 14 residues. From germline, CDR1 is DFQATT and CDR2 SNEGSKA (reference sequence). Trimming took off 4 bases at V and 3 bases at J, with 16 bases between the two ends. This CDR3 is CSAIGPSSDYEQYF. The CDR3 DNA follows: TGCAGTGCTATAGGACCGTCATCTGACTACGAGCAGTACTTC.

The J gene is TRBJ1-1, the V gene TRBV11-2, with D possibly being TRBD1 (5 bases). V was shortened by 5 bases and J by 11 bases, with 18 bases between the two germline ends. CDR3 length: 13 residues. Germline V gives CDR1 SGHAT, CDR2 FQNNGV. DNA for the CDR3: TGTGCCAGCAGCCGGGGGTCGGGATTCGAGGCTTTCTTT. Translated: CASSRGSGFEAFF.

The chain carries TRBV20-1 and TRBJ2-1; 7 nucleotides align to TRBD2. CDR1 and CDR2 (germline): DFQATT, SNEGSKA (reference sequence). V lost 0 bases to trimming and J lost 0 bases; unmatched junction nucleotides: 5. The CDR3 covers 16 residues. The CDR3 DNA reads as TGCAGTGCTAGAGATCCAGCGGGAAGCTCCTACAATGAGCAGTTCTTC. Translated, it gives CSARDPAGSSYNEQFF.

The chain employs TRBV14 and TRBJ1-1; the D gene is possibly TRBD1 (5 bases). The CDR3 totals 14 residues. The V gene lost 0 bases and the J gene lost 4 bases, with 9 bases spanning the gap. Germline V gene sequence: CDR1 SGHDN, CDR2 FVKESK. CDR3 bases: TGTGCCAGCAGCCAAGAGGAGGGGACCACTGAAGCTTTCTTT. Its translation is CASSQEEGTTEAFF.

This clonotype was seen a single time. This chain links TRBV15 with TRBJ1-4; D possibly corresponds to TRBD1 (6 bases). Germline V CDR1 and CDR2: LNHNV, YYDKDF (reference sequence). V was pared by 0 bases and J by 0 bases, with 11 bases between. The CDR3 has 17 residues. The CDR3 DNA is TGTGCCACCAGCAGAGAGGGGGCCAGGGCAACTAATGAAAAACTGTTTTTT. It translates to CATSREGARATNEKLFF.

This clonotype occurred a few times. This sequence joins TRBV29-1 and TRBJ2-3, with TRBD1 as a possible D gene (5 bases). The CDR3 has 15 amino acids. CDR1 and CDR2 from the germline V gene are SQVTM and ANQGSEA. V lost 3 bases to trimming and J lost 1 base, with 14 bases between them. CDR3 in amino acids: CSVEGGQGGTDTQYF. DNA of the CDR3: TGCAGCGTTGAGGGCGGACAAGGAGGCACAGATACGCAGTATTTT.

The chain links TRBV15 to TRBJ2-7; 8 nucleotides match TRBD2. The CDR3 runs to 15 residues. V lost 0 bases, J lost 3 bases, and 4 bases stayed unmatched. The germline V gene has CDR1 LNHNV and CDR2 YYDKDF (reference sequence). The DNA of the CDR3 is TGTGCCACCAGCAGAGATTCCGGGACTAGCTACGAGCAGTACTTC. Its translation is CATSRDSGTSYEQYF.

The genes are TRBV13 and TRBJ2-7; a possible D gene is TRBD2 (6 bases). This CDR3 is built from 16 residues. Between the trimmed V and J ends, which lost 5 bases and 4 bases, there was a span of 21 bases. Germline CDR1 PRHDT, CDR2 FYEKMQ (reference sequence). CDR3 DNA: TGTGCCAGCAGCCCCTTCCCGCGGGGACGTGATTACGAGCAGTACTTC. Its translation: CASSPFPRGRDYEQYF.

The CDR3 protein is CASGTSGREQFF. For the CDR3, the DNA is TGTGCCTCCGGGACTAGCGGGAGGGAGCAGTTCTTC. This chain joins TRBV27 and TRBJ2-1; the match to TRBD2 covers 15 bases. J gave up 10 bases and V 11 bases, and 3 bases lay outside the gene matches. The CDR3 spans 12 residues. Germline loops: CDR1 MNHEY, CDR2 SMNVEV (reference sequence).

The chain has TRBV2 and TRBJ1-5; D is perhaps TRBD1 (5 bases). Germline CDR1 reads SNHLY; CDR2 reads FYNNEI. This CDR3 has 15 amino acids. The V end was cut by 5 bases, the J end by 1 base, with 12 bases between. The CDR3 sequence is CASSSGAASNQPQHF. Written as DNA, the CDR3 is TGTGCCAGCAGTAGTGGGGCGGCGAGCAATCAGCCCCAGCATTTT.

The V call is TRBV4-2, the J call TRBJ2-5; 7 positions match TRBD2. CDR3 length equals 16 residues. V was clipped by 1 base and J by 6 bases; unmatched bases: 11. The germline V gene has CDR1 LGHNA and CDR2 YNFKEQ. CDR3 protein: CASSQVGGSVGKTQYF. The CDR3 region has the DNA TGTGCCAGCAGCCAAGTGGGCGGGAGTGTCGGGAAGACCCAGTACTTC.